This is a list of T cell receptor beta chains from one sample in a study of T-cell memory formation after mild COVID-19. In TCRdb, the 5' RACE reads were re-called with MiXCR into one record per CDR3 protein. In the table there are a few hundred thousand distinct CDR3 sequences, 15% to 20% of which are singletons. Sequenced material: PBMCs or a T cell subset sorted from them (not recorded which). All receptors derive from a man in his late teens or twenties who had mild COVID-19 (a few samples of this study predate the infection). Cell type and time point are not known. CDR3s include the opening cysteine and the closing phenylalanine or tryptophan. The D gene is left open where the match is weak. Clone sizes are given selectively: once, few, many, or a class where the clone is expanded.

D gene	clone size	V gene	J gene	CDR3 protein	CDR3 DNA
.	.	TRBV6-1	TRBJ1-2	CASSQPLMGSGGYTF	TGTGCCAGCAGTCAACCTTTGATGGGGTCCGGGGGCTACACCTTC
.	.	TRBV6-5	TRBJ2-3	CASSLTHGTGIGTDTQYF	TGTGCCAGCAGCCTAACCCACGGGACTGGCATCGGCACAGATACGCAGTATTTT
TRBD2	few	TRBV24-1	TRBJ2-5	CATRGSGGQETQYF	TGTGCCACCAGGGGCAGCGGGGGCCAAGAGACCCAGTACTTC
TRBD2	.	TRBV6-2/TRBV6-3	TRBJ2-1	CASTRGLAHNEQFF	TGTGCCAGCACTAGGGGACTAGCCCACAATGAGCAGTTCTTC
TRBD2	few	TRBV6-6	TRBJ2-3	CASSPGLAASSTDTQYF	TGTGCCAGCAGCCCCGGACTAGCGGCCTCTAGCACAGATACGCAGTATTTT
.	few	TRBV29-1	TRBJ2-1	CSGWQGGDGEQFF	TGCAGCGGCTGGCAGGGCGGGGACGGTGAGCAGTTCTTC
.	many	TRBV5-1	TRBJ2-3	CASVRGGSTDTQYF	TGCGCCAGCGTCAGGGGGGGGAGCACAGATACGCAGTATTTT
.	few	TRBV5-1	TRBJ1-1	CASNEGRGTEAFF	TGCGCCAGCAATGAAGGGAGGGGCACTGAAGCTTTCTTT
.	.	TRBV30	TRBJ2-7	CAWSAGGLYEQYF	TGTGCCTGGAGTGCTGGGGGGCTGTACGAGCAGTACTTC
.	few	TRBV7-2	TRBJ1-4	CASSPRTDEKLFF	TGTGCCAGCAGCCCCCGGACAGATGAAAAACTGTTTTTT
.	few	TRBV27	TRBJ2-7	CASSLQVGFGYEQYF	TGTGCCAGCAGTTTACAAGTAGGGTTTGGTTACGAGCAGTACTTC
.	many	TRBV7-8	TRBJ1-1	CASSVDRSEAFF	TGTGCCAGCAGCGTTGACAGATCTGAAGCTTTCTTT
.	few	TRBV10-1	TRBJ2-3	CASSEGIGSDTQYF	TGCGCCAGCAGTGAAGGGATCGGCTCAGATACGCAGTATTTT
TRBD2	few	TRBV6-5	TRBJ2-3	CASRGTSGGANTQYF	TGTGCCAGCAGGGGGACAAGCGGGGGGGCAAATACGCAGTATTTT
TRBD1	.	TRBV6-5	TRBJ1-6	CASTPSTGLTSPLHF	TGTGCCAGCACTCCGTCGACAGGGCTTACTTCACCCCTCCACTTT
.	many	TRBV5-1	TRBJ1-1	CASSLPGRMNTEAFF	TGCGCCAGCAGCTTGCCCGGACGGATGAACACTGAAGCTTTCTTT
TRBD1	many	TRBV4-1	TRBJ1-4	CASSQDRGTGNEKLFF	TGCGCCAGCAGCCAAGATCGCGGGACAGGGAATGAAAAACTGTTTTTT
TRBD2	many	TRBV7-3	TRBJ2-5	CASSPGTSGGARVETQYF	TGTGCCAGCAGCCCGGGGACTAGCGGGGGGGCCCGTGTGGAGACCCAGTACTTC
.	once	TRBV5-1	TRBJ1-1	CASSFSLGMKTEAFF	TGCGCCAGCAGCTTTAGCCTGGGAATGAAAACTGAAGCTTTCTTT
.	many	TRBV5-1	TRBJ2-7	CASSLSRAGGPGGREQYF	TGCGCCAGCAGCTTGTCACGGGCTGGGGGACCCGGGGGAAGGGAGCAGTACTTC
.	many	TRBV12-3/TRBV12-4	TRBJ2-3	CASSLSRTQYF	TGTGCCAGCAGCCTTTCCCGTACGCAGTATTTT
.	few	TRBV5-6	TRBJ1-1	CASSMYSTEAFF	TGTGCCAGCAGCATGTACTCCACTGAAGCTTTCTTT
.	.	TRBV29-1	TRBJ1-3	CSVEGQSESGNTIYF	TGCAGCGTTGAGGGGCAGAGCGAGAGCGGAAACACCATATATTTT
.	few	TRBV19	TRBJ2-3	CASSTSAGWGTQYF	TGTGCCAGTAGTACTTCCGCAGGGTGGGGTACGCAGTATTTT
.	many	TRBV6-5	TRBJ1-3	CASRGGSISGNTIYF	TGTGCCAGCAGGGGAGGCAGTATCTCTGGAAACACCATATATTTT
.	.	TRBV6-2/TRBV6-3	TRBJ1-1	CASQELSPGTEAFF	TGTGCCAGCCAAGAGCTTTCCCCCGGCACTGAAGCTTTCTTT
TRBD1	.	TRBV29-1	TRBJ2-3	CSVTGTGGDTQYF	TGCAGCGTGACGGGGACAGGGGGAGATACGCAGTATTTT
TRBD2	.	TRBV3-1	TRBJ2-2	CASSPSGGAPGELFF	TGTGCCAGCAGCCCGAGCGGGGGAGCTCCCGGGGAGCTGTTTTTT
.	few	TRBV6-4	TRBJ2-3	CASSVGSTDTQYF	TGTGCCAGCAGTGTGGGCAGCACAGATACGCAGTATTTT
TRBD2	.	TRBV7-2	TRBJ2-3	CASSLILGLAWKPATDTQYF	TGTGCCAGCAGCTTAATTTTAGGACTAGCGTGGAAACCCGCCACAGATACGCAGTATTTT
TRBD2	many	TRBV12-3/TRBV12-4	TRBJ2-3	CASTRLAGVHLTDTQYF	TGTGCCAGCACCCGACTAGCGGGGGTCCATCTCACAGATACGCAGTATTTT
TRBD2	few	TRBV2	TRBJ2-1	CASGTSGGAGEQFF	TGTGCCAGCGGGACTAGCGGGGGGGCCGGAGAGCAGTTCTTC
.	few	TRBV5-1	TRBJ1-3	CASTTSPGSPGNTIYF	TGCGCCAGCACTACCTCGCCAGGATCACCTGGAAACACCATATATTTT
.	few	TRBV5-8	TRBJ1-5	CASSLHRQPQHF	TGTGCCAGCAGCTTGCACAGGCAGCCCCAGCATTTT
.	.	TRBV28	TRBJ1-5	CASSPWNQPQHF	TGTGCCAGCAGTCCCTGGAATCAGCCCCAGCATTTT
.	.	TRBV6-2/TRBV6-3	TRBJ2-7	CATKTDFYEQYF	TGTGCCACCAAGACCGACTTCTACGAGCAGTACTTC
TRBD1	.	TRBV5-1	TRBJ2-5	CASSGQGGETQYF	TGTGCCAGCAGTGGACAGGGGGGAGAGACCCAGTACTTC
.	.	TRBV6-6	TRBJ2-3	CASSYSAGITDTQYF	TGTGCCAGCAGTTACAGCGCGGGAATTACAGATACGCAGTATTTT
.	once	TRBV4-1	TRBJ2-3	CASSQEGGRNTRYF	TGCGCCAGCAGCCAAGAGGGTGGGAGGAATACGCGGTATTTT
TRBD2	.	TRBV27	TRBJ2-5	CASSLLPAGGSQETQYF	TGTGCCAGCAGTTTATTGCCAGCGGGGGGGTCTCAAGAGACCCAGTACTTC
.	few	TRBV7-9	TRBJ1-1	CASSLFPPEAFF	TGTGCCAGCAGCTTATTTCCCCCTGAAGCTTTCTTT
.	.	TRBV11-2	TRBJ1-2	CASSLNSPNGYTF	TGTGCCAGCAGCTTAAACAGCCCCAATGGCTACACCTTC
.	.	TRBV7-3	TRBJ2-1	CASSLPGSSYNEQFF	TGTGCCAGCAGCTTACCAGGGAGCTCCTACAATGAGCAGTTCTTC
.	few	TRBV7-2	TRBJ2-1	CASSPPPANEQFF	TGTGCCTCTTCCCCTCCTCCGGCCAATGAGCAGTTCTTC
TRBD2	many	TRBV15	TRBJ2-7	CATSRGSGGTYEQYF	TGTGCCACCAGCAGAGGTAGCGGGGGAACCTACGAGCAGTACTTC
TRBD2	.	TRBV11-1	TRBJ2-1	CASSQAGASYNEQFF	TGTGCCAGCAGCCAAGCGGGGGCTAGCTACAATGAGCAGTTCTTC
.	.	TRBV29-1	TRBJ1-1	CSVGLPPDGTEAFF	TGCAGCGTTGGTCTTCCCCCCGATGGGACTGAAGCTTTCTTT
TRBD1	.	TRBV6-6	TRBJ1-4	CASSPGQGGYNEKLFF	TGTGCCAGCAGCCCGGGACAGGGCGGGTATAATGAAAAACTGTTTTTT
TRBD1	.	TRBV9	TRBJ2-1	CASSVETGAYNEQFF	TGTGCCAGCAGCGTAGAGACAGGGGCGTACAATGAGCAGTTCTTC
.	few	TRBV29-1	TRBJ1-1	CSVAGVTEAFF	TGCAGCGTTGCTGGGGTCACTGAAGCTTTCTTT
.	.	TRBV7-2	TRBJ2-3	CASSGGNTDTQYF	TGTGCCAGCAGCGGCGGCAACACAGATACGCAGTATTTT
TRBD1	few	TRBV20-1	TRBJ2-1	CSARGGQGAPGWSYNEQFF	TGCAGTGCTAGAGGGGGACAGGGGGCTCCAGGGTGGTCCTACAATGAGCAGTTCTTC
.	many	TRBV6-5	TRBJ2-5	CASGRRERETQYF	TGTGCCAGCGGACGGAGGGAACGGGAGACCCAGTACTTC
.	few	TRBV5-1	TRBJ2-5	CASSWQGLYQETQYF	TGCGCCAGCAGCTGGCAGGGGCTGTACCAAGAGACCCAGTACTTC
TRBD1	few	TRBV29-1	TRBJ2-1	CSVDARDRYNEQFF	TGCAGCGTTGACGCCCGGGACAGATACAATGAGCAGTTCTTC
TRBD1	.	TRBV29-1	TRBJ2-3	CSVGWTGLRADTQYF	TGCAGCGTTGGATGGACAGGGTTGAGAGCAGATACGCAGTATTTT
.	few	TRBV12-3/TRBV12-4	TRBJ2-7	CASSHSYTSSYEQYF	TGTGCCAGCAGTCACTCCTACACGAGCTCCTACGAGCAGTACTTC
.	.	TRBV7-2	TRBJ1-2	CASSPTLNYGYTF	TGTGCCAGCAGCCCAACACTTAACTATGGCTACACCTTC
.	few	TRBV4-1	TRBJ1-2	CASSQDTRDHYGYTF	TGCGCCAGCAGCCAAGATACGAGGGATCACTATGGCTACACCTTC
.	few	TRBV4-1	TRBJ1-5	CASSQAIGSNQPQHF	TGCGCCAGCAGCCAAGCGATAGGGAGCAATCAGCCCCAGCATTTT